This T cell receptor (beta chain) was captured in a study of cytotoxic CD8 clonotypes in ibrutinib-treated CLL. Findings and caveats of the study: Clonality was higher at baseline than in age-matched healthy donors and tracked circulating CD8+ T-cell counts.

On this clone itself: Its target is not known.

Assay used: immunoSEQ multiplex PCR; TCRdb lists only in-frame clones, some missing. The sample has roughly 170,000 clones, approximately 80% seen once. Germline V gene lookup returns CDR1 DFQATT and CDR2 SNEGSKA (reference sequence). The CDR3 covers 10 residues. Trimming took 3 bases from V and 8 from J, leaving 8 bases between them. This receptor was taken from a human donor with chronic lymphocytic leukemia. The rearrangement links TRBV20-1 to TRBJ2-7; D tentatively reads TRBD1 or TRBD2 (5 bases each). Source: PBMCs, taken after 24 months of ibrutinib treatment. The CDR3: CSARGTKQYF. CDR3 in DNA: TGCAGTGCTAGGGGGACGAAGCAGTACTTC.